Listed below are T cell receptor beta chains from one sample, sequenced in a study of T cells in Graves' hyperthyroidism and ophthalmopathy. TCRdb recomputed calls from the multiplex PCR reads with MiXCR, one row per CDR3 protein. The top ten clones hold roughly 44% of a sample with 190,000 or so distinct CDR3 sequences, around 16% of them seen once. The sample comprised blood. The receptors come from a man aged 35 to 55 with Graves' hyperthyroidism. Each CDR3 is given with its conserved first and last residue. D genes are given only for firm matches. The size entry is marked missing in some rows and otherwise reads once, few, many or a size class.

J	D	V	size	DNA	CDR3
TRBJ2-7	TRBD1	TRBV20-1	-	TGCAGTGCCACACGGGACAGTGCAACCTACGAGCAGTACTTC	CSATRDSATYEQYF
TRBJ2-3	-	TRBV7-3	-	TGTGCCAGCCCCCCGGACACCTCCACAGATACGCAGTATTTT	CASPPDTSTDTQYF
TRBJ2-1	-	TRBV18	many	TGTGCCAGCTCCCTTTCGCAGGGCTGGGATGAGCAGTTCTTC	CASSLSQGWDEQFF
TRBJ1-1	TRBD1	TRBV7-9	many	TGTGCCAGCAGCTTAGGGGGTGTGGGGACAGTGAACACTGAAGCTTTCTTT	CASSLGGVGTVNTEAFF
TRBJ1-2	TRBD1	TRBV7-2	many	TGTGCCAGCAGTTCGGACAGGGGGCCCTATGGCTACACCTTC	CASSSDRGPYGYTF
TRBJ1-6	-	TRBV7-8	-	TGTGCCAGCAGCCAAACGGGGGGTGGAAATAATTCACCCCTCCACTTT	CASSQTGGGNNSPLHF
TRBJ2-3	-	TRBV12-3/TRBV12-4	once	TGTGCCAGCAGTCCCGAGGGCGGGGTTAGCACAGATACGCAGTATTTT	CASSPEGGVSTDTQYF
TRBJ2-5	-	TRBV3-1	-	TGTGCCAGCAGCCAAGATTGGCAGGGGGGGACCCGAGAGACCCAGTACTTC	CASSQDWQGGTRETQYF
TRBJ1-2	-	TRBV30	many	TGTGCCTGGACTATTAGGTCCGGGGATGGCTACACCTTC	CAWTIRSGDGYTF
TRBJ2-7	TRBD2	TRBV7-2	few	TGTGCCAGCAGCTTTAGCGGGGGAATCTACGAGCAGTACTTC	CASSFSGGIYEQYF
TRBJ2-2	-	TRBV24-1	-	TGTGCCACCAGTGATTTGCAGGGAGAAATGACCGGGGAGCTGTTTTTT	CATSDLQGEMTGELFF
TRBJ2-7	-	TRBV19	-	TGTGCCAGTAGTAACGGACGGCGCTGGGTTTCCTACGAGCAGTACTTC	CASSNGRRWVSYEQYF
TRBJ1-6	-	TRBV3-1	many	TGTGCCAGCAGCCAAGGCCAGGATTCACCCCTCCACTTT	CASSQGQDSPLHF
TRBJ2-2	-	TRBV7-8	many	TGTGCCAGCAGCTTAGTGGTTATCGGGAACACCGGGGAGCTGTTTTTT	CASSLVVIGNTGELFF
TRBJ2-5	TRBD2	TRBV28	many	TGTGCCAGCAGTTTGGTCAGCGGGGGGGGAGAGACCCAGTACTTC	CASSLVSGGGETQYF
TRBJ2-7	-	TRBV29-1	many	TGCAGCGTTAGTCAGGGGAGCTCCTACGAGCAGTACTTC	CSVSQGSSYEQYF
TRBJ2-2	-	TRBV7-2	-	TGTGCCAGCAGCTTAGTTTTTATACCGGGTGGCGGAGGCACCGGGGAGCTGTTTTTT	CASSLVFIPGGGGTGELFF
TRBJ1-2	-	TRBV6-5	-	TGTGCCAGCAGTTACCATGGCTACACCTTC	CASSYHGYTF
TRBJ2-7	-	TRBV2	many	TGTGCCAGCAGCGAAGCGGAAACCTACGAGCAGTACTTC	CASSEAETYEQYF
TRBJ2-1	TRBD2	TRBV19	few	TGTGCCAGTAGTAGGACTAGCGGGCCTTACAATGAGCAGTTCTTC	CASSRTSGPYNEQFF
TRBJ2-3	-	TRBV2	many	TGTGCCAGCAGGAGCTGGAAGGGAAGCACAGATACGCAGTATTTT	CASRSWKGSTDTQYF
TRBJ2-7	TRBD1	TRBV3-1	many	TGTGCCAGCAGCCCCTGGTCTGACAGGGTCGAGCAGTACTTC	CASSPWSDRVEQYF
TRBJ2-5	TRBD2	TRBV9	many	TGTGCCAGCAGCCTAGCGGGGGCCCTACAAGAGACCCAGTACTTC	CASSLAGALQETQYF
TRBJ2-7	TRBD2	TRBV20-1	many	TGCAGTGCTAGAGGGACTAGCGGAGGTGGCGAGCAGTACTTC	CSARGTSGGGEQYF
TRBJ2-2	-	TRBV2	many	TGTGCCAGCAGATTGACTGGGAGAAGCACCGGGGAGCTGTTTTTT	CASRLTGRSTGELFF
TRBJ1-4	-	TRBV7-2	many	TGTGCCAGCAGCCCCGGGGGGAAACTGTTTTTT	CASSPGGKLFF
TRBJ1-5	-	TRBV7-2	-	TGTGCCAGCAGCCAAGTCATCGGGGCGGGGAATCAGCCCCAGCATTTT	CASSQVIGAGNQPQHF
TRBJ2-4	TRBD1	TRBV6-1	-	TGTGCCAGCAGCCAGGACAGGGGAGCCAAAAACATTCAGTACTTC	CASSQDRGAKNIQYF
TRBJ2-1	-	TRBV7-9	many	TGTGCCAGCAGCTTAGCCTGGCTAGCGACCGATAGCTCCTACAATGAGCAGTTCTTC	CASSLAWLATDSSYNEQFF
TRBJ2-1	-	TRBV6-2/TRBV6-3	-	TGTGCCAGCAGTGAGTACCGGACTGCCAATGAGCAGTTCTTC	CASSEYRTANEQFF
TRBJ2-7	-	TRBV11-2	many	TGTGCCAGCAGCTTATGGGGCGAGCAGTACTTC	CASSLWGEQYF
TRBJ1-1	-	TRBV18	many	TGTGCCAGCTCCCCCTCAGAGGCGCCTGAAGCTTTCTTT	CASSPSEAPEAFF
TRBJ2-5	TRBD1	TRBV7-2	many	TGTGCCAGCAGCTTATCCGACACAGGGGGCTCCCCCAGTGAAGAGACCCAGTACTTC	CASSLSDTGGSPSEETQYF
TRBJ2-3	-	TRBV5-1	many	TGCGCCAGCACCGGGGATACGCAGTATTTT	CASTGDTQYF
TRBJ2-1	TRBD1	TRBV4-3	few	TGCGCCAGCAGCCAATCTCGACAGGGCGAGCAGTTCTTC	CASSQSRQGEQFF
TRBJ2-5	TRBD1	TRBV2	many	TGTGCCAGCACGAAGGTCACAGGGGAAGAGACCCAGTACTTC	CASTKVTGEETQYF
TRBJ2-3	-	TRBV28	many	TGTGCCAGCAGTTATAGACCGGGACGACGCACACATACGCAGTATTTT	CASSYRPGRRTHTQYF
TRBJ2-1	TRBD2	TRBV10-3	many	TGTGCCATCAGTGAGGGACTAGCGGGGGGGCTCAATGAGCAGTTCTTC	CAISEGLAGGLNEQFF
TRBJ2-7	-	TRBV20-1	-	TGCAGTGCTCAGGGGGGGCGGGAGTCTGTTCACGAGCAGTACTTC	CSAQGGRESVHEQYF
TRBJ2-7	-	TRBV28	many	TGTGCCAGCAAGGCGGGAAGCTCCTACGAGCAGTACTTC	CASKAGSSYEQYF
TRBJ1-5	TRBD1	TRBV20-1	-	TGCAGTGCTAGAAGGACAGGATATAGCAATCAGCCCCAGCATTTT	CSARRTGYSNQPQHF
TRBJ2-7	-	TRBV27	many	TGTGCCAGCAGACAGGGCCACGAGCAGTACTTC	CASRQGHEQYF
TRBJ1-1	TRBD1	TRBV11-2	many	TGTGCCAGCAGCTTAAGATTGCGGACAGGGGCGCACGACACTGAAGCTTTCTTT	CASSLRLRTGAHDTEAFF
TRBJ2-5	-	TRBV3-1	many	TGTGCCAGCAGCGCTTTTGGTGAGACCCAGTACTTC	CASSAFGETQYF
TRBJ1-3	-	TRBV6-2/TRBV6-3	-	TGTGCCAGCCAACGGACTGGAAACACCATATATTTT	CASQRTGNTIYF
TRBJ2-7	TRBD2	TRBV18	many	TGTGCCAGCTCAATGACTAGCGGGCCCTACGAGCAGTACTTC	CASSMTSGPYEQYF
TRBJ1-1	-	TRBV18	many	TGTGCCAGCAGTCCGGGACAGAACACTGAAGCTTTCTTT	CASSPGQNTEAFF
TRBJ2-1	-	TRBV5-1	many	TGCGCCAGCAGCTTGGGGGACACCTACAATGAGCAGTTCTTC	CASSLGDTYNEQFF
TRBJ1-5	-	TRBV7-3	-	TGTGCCAGCAGCCTTGGGAGTCCAAATCAGCCCCAGCATTTT	CASSLGSPNQPQHF
TRBJ1-4	-	TRBV7-2	few	TGTGCCAGCAGCTTAGCCCCTGACATCGCAACTAATGAAAAACTGTTTTTT	CASSLAPDIATNEKLFF